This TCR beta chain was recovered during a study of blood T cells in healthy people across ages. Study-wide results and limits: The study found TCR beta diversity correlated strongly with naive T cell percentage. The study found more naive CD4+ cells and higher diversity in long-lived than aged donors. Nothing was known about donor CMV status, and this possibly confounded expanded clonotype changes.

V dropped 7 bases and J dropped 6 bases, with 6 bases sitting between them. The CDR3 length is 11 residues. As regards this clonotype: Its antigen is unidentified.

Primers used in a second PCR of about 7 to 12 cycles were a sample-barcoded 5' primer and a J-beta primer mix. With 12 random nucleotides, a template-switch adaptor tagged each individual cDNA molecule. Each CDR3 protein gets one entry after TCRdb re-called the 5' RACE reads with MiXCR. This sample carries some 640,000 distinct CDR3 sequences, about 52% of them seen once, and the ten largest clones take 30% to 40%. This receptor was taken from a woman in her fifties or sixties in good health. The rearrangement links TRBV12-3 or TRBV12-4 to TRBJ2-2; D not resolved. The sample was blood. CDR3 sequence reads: CASITAGELFF. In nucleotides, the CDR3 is TGTGCCAGCATCACCGCCGGGGAGCTGTTTTTT.